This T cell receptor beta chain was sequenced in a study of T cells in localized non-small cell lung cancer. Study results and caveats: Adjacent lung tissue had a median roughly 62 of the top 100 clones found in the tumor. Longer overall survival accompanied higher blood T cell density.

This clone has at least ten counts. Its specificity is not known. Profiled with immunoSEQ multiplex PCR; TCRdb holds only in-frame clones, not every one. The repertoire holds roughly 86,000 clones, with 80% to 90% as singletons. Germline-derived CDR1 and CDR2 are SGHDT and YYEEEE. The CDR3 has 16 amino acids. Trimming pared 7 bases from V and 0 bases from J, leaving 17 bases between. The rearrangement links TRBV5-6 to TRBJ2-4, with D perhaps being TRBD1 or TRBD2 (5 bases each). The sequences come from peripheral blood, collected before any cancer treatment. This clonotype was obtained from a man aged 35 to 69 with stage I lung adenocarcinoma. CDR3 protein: CASWRGQGVAKNIQYF. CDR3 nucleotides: TGTGCCAGCTGGAGAGGGCAGGGAGTAGCCAAAAACATTCAGTACTTC. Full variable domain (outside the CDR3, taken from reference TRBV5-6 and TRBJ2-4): DAGVTQSPTHLIKTRGQQVTLRCSPKSGHDTVSWYQQALGQGPQFIFQYYEEEERQRGNFPDRFSGHQFPNYSSELNVNALLLGDSALYLCASWRGQGVAKNIQYFGAGTRLSVL.